The 7 T cell receptor beta chains below come from one sample, sequenced in a study of blood T cell repertoires in COVID-19. Assay used: immunoSEQ multiplex PCR; TCRdb lists only in-frame clones, some missing. This sample carries 150,000 to 200,000 clones, roughly 86% of them seen once, and the ten largest clones take about 7%. Sequenced sample: peripheral blood. Receptor source: a woman older than 75 in a cohort sampled during active or convalescent COVID-19.

This clone was seen a few times. The J gene is TRBJ2-2, the V gene TRBV18; a weak D match, TRBD1 (5 bases). Germline V gene data show CDR1 as KGHSH and CDR2 as LQKENI. The CDR3 extends over 15 amino acids. V was clipped by 3 bases and J by 5 bases, with 13 bases between them. The CDR3 DNA reads as TGTGCCAGCTCACCCCCTGGGGCCCCTACCGGGGAGCTGTTTTTT. Its protein product is CASSPPGAPTGELFF. Based on the CDR3 plus reference TRBV18 and TRBJ2-2, the full variable domain is NAGVMQNPRHLVRRRGQEARLRCSPMKGHSHVYWYRQLPEEGLKFMVYLQKENIIDESGMPKERFSAEFPKEGPSILRIQQVVRGDSAAYFCASSPPGAPTGELFFGEGSRLTVL.

The J gene is TRBJ2-4, the V gene TRBV5-4; a possible D gene is TRBD2 (5 bases). Germline V gene data show CDR1 as SGHNT and CDR2 as YYREEE (reference sequence). V lost 4 bases, J lost 6 bases, and 20 bases lay in between. The CDR3 has 16 amino acids. The CDR3 reads CASSIRTVDWGNIQYF. The CDR3 DNA is TGTGCCAGCAGCATACGGACTGTGGATTGGGGAAACATTCAGTACTTC. Together with reference TRBV5-4 and TRBJ2-4, the CDR3 gives the full variable domain: ETGVTQSPTHLIKTRGQQVTLRCSSQSGHNTVSWYQQALGQGPQFIFQYYREEENGRGNFPPRFSGLQFPNYSSELNVNALELDDSALYLCASSIRTVDWGNIQYFGAGTRLSVL.

This chain joins TRBV27 and TRBJ1-5, with D unresolved. Looked up from germline, CDR1 is MNHEY and CDR2 is SMNVEV (reference sequence). Trimming stripped 9 bases from V and 4 bases from J, with 16 bases between. The CDR3 spans 14 residues. As DNA, the CDR3 is TGTGCCAGTAGTCGGGCGGGAAGAAATCAGCCCCAGCATTTT. It translates to CASSRAGRNQPQHF.

V and J are TRBV7-9 and TRBJ1-3, with D unclear. The CDR3 is made up of 13 amino acids. Between the trimmed V and J ends, which lost 5 bases and 8 bases, there was a span of 13 bases. Germline CDR1 is SEHNR and CDR2 is FQNEAQ (reference sequence). CDR3 nucleotide sequence: TGTGCCAGCAGCCCGCAGCCAGGTCACACCATATATTTT. It yields the protein CASSPQPGHTIYF.

The V call is TRBV6-5, the J call TRBJ2-5, with a weak D call TRBD1 (6 bases). The CDR3 sequence is 13 residues long. V lost 7 bases to trimming and J lost 7 bases, with 16 bases between them. CDR1 MNHEY and CDR2 SVGAGI come from the germline V gene. CDR3 bases: TGTGCCAGCAATAAAGACAGGTTAAGGACCCAGTACTTC. Translated, it gives CASNKDRLRTQYF.

V gene TRBV9 combines with J gene TRBJ1-3; 9 bases align to TRBD1. The trim removed 3 bases at V and 0 bases at J, leaving 4 bases unmatched. CDR1 is SGDLS, CDR2 YYNGEE, per germline. The CDR3 spans 16 residues. The DNA for the CDR3 is TGTGCCAGCAGCGCCGACAGGGGGTTCTCTGGAAACACCATATATTTT. Its protein is CASSADRGFSGNTIYF. The full variable domain, rest sourced from reference TRBV9 and TRBJ1-3, is DSGVTQTPKHLITATGQRVTLRCSPRSGDLSVYWYQQSLDQGLQFLIQYYNGEERAKGNILERFSAQQFPDLHSELNLSSLELGDSALYFCASSADRGFSGNTIYFGEGSWLTVV.

The rearrangement links TRBV11-3 to TRBJ2-3, with 10 nucleotides matching TRBD2. V was pared by 4 bases and J by 4 bases, with 14 bases of the junction left unmatched. The CDR3 extends over 18 amino acids. Germline CDR1 is SGHNT and CDR2 is YENEEA. The DNA for the CDR3 is TGTGCCAGCAGCTCCCGGGGAGCGGGGGGGCCGGGGGCAGATACGCAGTATTTT. Amino acid sequence: CASSSRGAGGPGADTQYF. Complete variable domain (other parts from reference TRBV11-3 and TRBJ2-3): EAGVVQSPRYKIIEKKQPVAFWCNPISGHNTLYWYLQNLGQGPELLIRYENEEAVDDSQLPKDRFSAERLKGVDSTLKIQPAELGDSAVYLCASSSRGAGGPGADTQYFGPGTRLTVL.